Listed below are T cell receptor beta chains from one sample, sequenced in a study of human T cells and chemical hapten exposure. TCRdb recomputed calls from the 5' RACE reads with MiXCR, one row per CDR3 protein. This table holds 150,000 or so distinct CDR3 sequences, 3.5% to 5% found once. Receptor source: a female donor in good health. CDR3s include the opening cysteine and the closing phenylalanine or tryptophan.

TRBV10-3,CATQGGGEKLFF
TRBV29-1,CSVESPNQPQHF
TRBV5-4,CASSLDRGGRDTQYF
TRBV4-2,CASSQAFGGGTDSTDTQYF
TRBV7-2,CASSPGQDTEQFF
TRBV7-8,CASSSVGRATNEKLFF
TRBV3-1,CASSQDGRDYNEQFF
TRBV12-3/TRBV12-4,CASSPKPGQGSEAFF
TRBV19,CASSDTSGVTYSTDTQYF
TRBV14,CASRLSGNTIYF
TRBV3-1,CASSTAGFQDGYTF
TRBV9,CASSGGNTEAFF
TRBV7-8,CAAGGRSSYEQYF
TRBV29-1,CSVEEWASKNTEAFF
TRBV23-1,CASSQSLLTGGPYEQYF
TRBV28,CASSPGTIGTDTQYF
TRBV5-1,CASSSGTGYSYEQYF
TRBV30,CAWAVVSGQPQHF
TRBV6-6,CASSPPGQRNYGYTF
TRBV4-2,CASSGRDYGYAF
TRBV29-1,CSVEDPGGATEAFF
TRBV5-1,CASSLEQGTHNEQFF
TRBV11-2,CASSPRDRVYEQFF
TRBV6-1,CASSEVSGTVETKYF
TRBV27,CASRDDYGNTIYF
TRBV5-1,CASSPQGQEQYF
TRBV7-2,CASSRDWASTDTQYF
TRBV7-9,CASSSEGLADTEAFF
TRBV10-3,CAISESESSVAEQFF
TRBV11-2,CASSHRGNGGNTIYF
TRBV6-2/TRBV6-3,CASRPRVDTQYF
TRBV4-3,CASSQVYESGSYEQYF
TRBV21-1,CASTKQRGQMNNEQFF
TRBV29-1,CSGRQGDQGYTF
TRBV11-2,CASSLAPHEQFF
TRBV9,CASSVGVGGKVSEAFF
TRBV5-4,CASRPSLAGGADTQYF
TRBV24-1,CATSDQDRDGYGYTF
TRBV5-1,CASTLGGSGANVLTF
TRBV3-1,CASSQEGRGTGELFF
TRBV18,CASSPPSMGLGTEAFF
TRBV27,CASSHRGGRVEAFF
TRBV28,CASSLVGRGPYEQYF
TRBV3-1,CASSQVLPGTSGYYEQYF
TRBV12-3/TRBV12-4,CASSFGGLGNTEAFF
TRBV6-1,CASSGTGWGNQPQHF
TRBV7-9,CASSLDNLAWKLFF
TRBV19,CASSIAGPSYNEQFF
TRBV20-1,CSARPGQVLEQYF
TRBV2,CASKWGAGEYEQYF
TRBV19,CASSIPTGEKTHEQYF
TRBV7-9,CASSLILGANVLTF